The next 29 T cell receptor beta chains were all read from a single sample in a study of T cell responses to AZD1222 COVID-19 vaccine. Clones were sequenced by immunoSEQ multiplex PCR, and TCRdb holds only the in-frame ones, with some missing. The profile shows 150,000 to 160,000 clones, around 85% of them singletons. This specimen consisted of peripheral blood, obtained on day 0 of MenACWY control vaccination. The origin of the receptors is an adult in good health.

The rearrangement links TRBV11-3 to TRBJ2-5; possibly TRBD1 or TRBD2 for D (7 bases each). The CDR3 consists of 14 residues. With 5 bases removed from V and 3 bases from J, the gap between germline ends came to 13 bases. Per the germline V gene, CDR1 is SGHNT and CDR2 is YENEEA. This CDR3 reads CASSARGGKETQYF. The CDR3 coding sequence is TGTGCCAGCAGCGCCAGGGGGGGCAAAGAGACCCAGTACTTC.

This chain connects TRBV7-7 to TRBJ2-3, with D possibly TRBD2 on 8 matching bases. The germline gives CDR1 SSHAT, CDR2 FNYEAQ (reference sequence). V lost 5 bases to trimming and J lost 6 bases, with 21 bases between them. This CDR3 has 16 residues. The DNA for the CDR3 is TGTGCCAGCAGCCAACTACCGGGAGGGGGCGGCGATACGCAGTATTTT. Translated, it gives CASSQLPGGGGDTQYF.

This clone came up once. The gene calls are TRBV4-1 and TRBJ1-1; 11 bases map to TRBD1. CDR1 and CDR2 from the germline V gene are MGHRA and YSYEKL. The V gene end was trimmed by 6 bases and the J gene end by 7 bases; junction bases not matched to a gene: 7. The length of the CDR3 is 14 residues. The CDR3 coding sequence is TGCGCCAGCAGTCTGGGACAGGGGGATGGTGAAGCTTTCTTT. The encoded protein is CASSLGQGDGEAFF.

This clone was seen at least ten times. This rearrangement joins TRBV3-1 (or the pseudogene TRBV3-2) to TRBJ1-1; no clear D gene. Germline values: CDR1 LGHDT, CDR2 YNNKEL (reference sequence). The CDR3 has 13 amino acids. V lost 4 bases, J lost 5 bases, and 11 bases lay in between. For the CDR3, the DNA is TGTGCCAGCAGCCCTGGGGTATTGACTGAAGCTTTCTTT. This codes for CASSPGVLTEAFF.

In its sample, this clone was seen a few times. The chain has TRBV6-5 and TRBJ1-1; 7 bases map to TRBD1. Germline V gives CDR1 MNHEY, CDR2 SVGAGI. V was clipped by 4 bases and J by 8 bases; unmatched bases: 16. This CDR3 has 16 residues. CDR3 DNA: TGTGCCAGCAGTTCGGACTTTAGACAGGGTACCCTAGAAGCTTTCTTT. This codes for CASSSDFRQGTLEAFF.

The V and J genes are TRBV21-1 and TRBJ1-1. TRBV21-1 counts as a pseudogene. The CDR3 spans 15 residues. Here the CDR3 reads CASSKGGEVNTEAFF. The CDR3 coding sequence is TGTGCCAGCAGCAAAGGGGGTGAGGTGAACACTGAAGCTTTCTTT.

The CDR3 loop is CASSTGLAGSQETQYF. The CDR3, as DNA: TGCGCCAGCAGCACCGGACTAGCGGGTAGCCAGGAGACCCAGTACTTC. The V gene is TRBV5-1, the J gene TRBJ2-5; 11 positions match TRBD2. From germline, CDR1 is SGHRS and CDR2 YFSETQ. J gave up 5 bases and V 4 bases, and 10 bases lay outside the gene matches. The CDR3 is 16 residues long.

The CDR3 DNA reads TGCGCCAGCACTCCTTTGGGGGCTAATTCACCCCTCCACTTT. Translating gives CASTPLGANSPLHF. This chain connects TRBV5-1 to TRBJ1-6, with D possibly TRBD1 on 6 matching bases. Trimming stripped 6 bases from V and 6 bases from J, with 13 bases between. In germline, CDR1 is SGHRS, CDR2 YFSETQ. The CDR3 covers 14 residues.

This rearrangement joins TRBV7-8 to TRBJ1-4; D might be TRBD1 (5 bases). CDR3 length: 15 amino acids. V gave up 8 bases and J gave up 2 bases, with 15 bases separating them. Germline V lookup: CDR1 SGHVS, CDR2 FQNEAQ. This CDR3 reads CASGSQGDTNEKLFF. The CDR3 DNA is TGTGCCAGCGGATCCCAGGGAGATACTAATGAAAAACTGTTTTTT.

The chain employs TRBV2 and TRBJ1-1; D may be TRBD1 (5 bases). The V gene lost 6 bases and the J gene lost 5 bases, with 13 bases spanning the gap. This CDR3 comprises 13 residues. Germline V gives CDR1 SNHLY, CDR2 FYNNEI. CDR3 DNA: TGTGCCAGCAGCTTAGGGGCAGGAACTGAAGCTTTCTTT. It translates to CASSLGAGTEAFF.

This chain uses TRBV15 with TRBJ2-7; 7 bases map to TRBD2. V gave up 1 base and J gave up 7 bases; unmatched junction bases: 10. Germline V CDR1 and CDR2: LNHNV, YYDKDF (reference sequence). The CDR3 sequence is 15 residues long. CDR3 amino acids: CATSRVASGENEQYF. The CDR3 coding sequence is TGTGCCACCAGCAGAGTAGCTAGCGGTGAGAATGAGCAGTACTTC.

This clone was detected once. V and J are TRBV7-2 and TRBJ2-1; TRBD2 aligns across 7 bases. After removal of 4 bases from V and 0 bases from J, the junction contained 3 bases not matched to a gene. This CDR3 has 15 residues. Germline CDR1 and CDR2: SGHTA and FQGNSA. The CDR3 region has the DNA TGTGCCAGCAGCTCAAGCGGGGTCTCCTACAATGAGCAGTTCTTC. Protein: CASSSSGVSYNEQFF.

A single count supports this clone. The chain joins TRBV28 to TRBJ1-5, with TRBD1 matching over 7 bases. This CDR3 has 15 residues. The germline CDR1 and CDR2 sequences are MDHEN and SYDVKM. The J segment lost 3 bases and the V segment lost 5 bases, leaving 7 bases of the junction unmatched. The CDR3 loop reads CASSVRQGFNQPQHF. CDR3 DNA: TGTGCCAGCAGTGTGAGACAGGGATTCAATCAGCCCCAGCATTTT.

The V gene is TRBV25-1, the J gene TRBJ2-7, with a possible D match to TRBD1 (5 bases). Trimming left V 5 bases short and J 1 base short, with 12 bases between. CDR1 and CDR2 from the germline V gene are MGHDK and SYGVNS. This CDR3 comprises 14 residues. CDR3 in amino acids: CASSTPGASYEQYF. CDR3 DNA sequence: TGTGCCAGCAGTACACCTGGGGCATCCTACGAGCAGTACTTC.

V gene TRBV11-2 combines with J gene TRBJ2-7; possible D gene TRBD2, 6 bases. Germline CDR1 and CDR2: SGHAT and FQNNGV. V dropped 5 bases and J dropped 3 bases, with 11 bases sitting between them. This CDR3 spans 13 amino acids. CDR3 DNA sequence: TGTGCCAGCAGCGAGGGGACTCGCTACGAGCAGTACGTC. It codes for CASSEGTRYEQYV.

This sequence joins TRBV4-1 and TRBJ2-7; D ambiguous. CDR3 size: 14 residues. Germline assignment: CDR1 MGHRA and CDR2 YSYEKL. V shed 0 bases and J shed 2 bases, with 8 bases lying between them. CDR3 in amino acids: CASSQDPSTYEQYF. CDR3 coding DNA: TGCGCCAGCAGCCAAGATCCGTCCACCTACGAGCAGTACTTC.

This clone was found a few times. The chain is built from TRBV19 and TRBJ1-6, with 7 bases lining up with TRBD1. The V gene's germline CDR1 is LNHDA and CDR2 SQIVND (reference sequence). The CDR3 length is 14 residues. Trimming cost V 5 bases and J 5 bases; bases outside gene matches: 3. This CDR3 reads CASSFDRDNSPLHF. The CDR3 DNA sequence: TGTGCCAGTAGTTTTGACAGGGATAATTCACCCCTCCACTTT.

This clone was recorded a few times. The gene calls are TRBV3-1 (or the pseudogene TRBV3-2) and TRBJ1-6; D unclear. CDR1 is LGHDT and CDR2 is YNNKEL in the germline V gene (reference sequence). The CDR3 has 13 amino acids. Trimming removed 2 bases from V and 5 bases from J, with 4 bases in between. As DNA, the CDR3 is TGTGCCAGCAGCCAACTAAATAATTCACCCCTCCACTTT. Residues: CASSQLNNSPLHF.

The chain combines TRBV5-1 with TRBJ2-5; D unclear. CDR3 length equals 16 residues. Germline CDR1 is SGHRS and CDR2 is YFSETQ. The germline V and J ends were trimmed by 0 bases and 4 bases, with 16 bases remaining between them. The CDR3 loop reads CASSLGTAFPGETQYF. CDR3 DNA sequence: TGCGCCAGCAGCTTGGGAACAGCTTTTCCAGGAGAGACCCAGTACTTC.

The chain recombines TRBV27 with TRBJ1-2; a weak D match, TRBD1 (5 bases). The CDR3 covers 13 residues. In germline, CDR1 is MNHEY, CDR2 SMNVEV (reference sequence). V lost 3 bases to trimming and J lost 4 bases, with 9 bases between them. The CDR3 sequence is CASSFGGGYGYTF. The CDR3 DNA follows: TGTGCCAGCAGTTTCGGGGGAGGCTATGGCTACACCTTC.

The chain employs TRBV3-1 (or the pseudogene TRBV3-2) and TRBJ2-3; the match to TRBD2 covers 12 bases. J was trimmed by 0 bases and V by 4 bases; bases with no gene match: 5. Looked up from germline, CDR1 is LGHDT and CDR2 is YNNKEL (reference sequence). This CDR3 region has 17 residues. The CDR3 spells CASSPSSGGVSTDTQYF. CDR3 in DNA: TGTGCCAGCAGCCCCTCTAGCGGGGGGGTAAGCACAGATACGCAGTATTTT.

V usage is TRBV27 and J usage is TRBJ2-5; 12 bases are a match to TRBD1. Germline V CDR1 and CDR2: MNHEY, SMNVEV (reference sequence). CDR3 size: 17 residues. J was trimmed by 5 bases and V by 6 bases; bases with no gene match: 13. The CDR3, as DNA: TGTGCCAGCAGCCCCCGACGTCCCGGGACAGGGGGCGAGACCCAGTACTTC. It is translated as CASSPRRPGTGGETQYF.

The V and J genes are TRBV19 and TRBJ2-2; D gene unclear. Germline CDR1 reads LNHDA; CDR2 reads SQIVND (reference sequence). V was shortened by 6 bases and J by 2 bases, with 16 bases between the two germline ends. The CDR3 sequence is 16 residues long. The CDR3: CASSHPSSRNTGELFF. In nucleotides, the CDR3 is TGTGCCAGTAGCCACCCCTCCAGCCGAAACACCGGGGAGCTGTTTTTT.

The rearrangement uses TRBV3-1 (or the pseudogene TRBV3-2) and TRBJ1-3, with D unclear. V was trimmed by 4 bases and J by 4 bases, leaving 11 bases between them. Germline V gives CDR1 LGHDT, CDR2 YNNKEL (reference sequence). This CDR3 is 14 amino acids long. The CDR3 bases are TGTGCCAGCAGCCTAGGGCCGGGGGGAAACACCATATATTTT. It is translated as CASSLGPGGNTIYF.

This chain's CDR3 is CASSLGLAEANTGELFF. The CDR3 nucleotides read TGTGCCAGCAGCTTGGGGCTAGCGGAAGCCAACACCGGGGAGCTGTTTTTT. This chain connects TRBV5-4 to TRBJ2-2, with 7 bases identical to TRBD2. This CDR3 comprises 17 residues. Germline CDR1 is SGHNT and CDR2 is YYREEE (reference sequence). The V segment lost 0 bases and the J segment 2 bases; nucleotides outside the gene matches: 7. Drawing the rest from reference TRBV5-4 and TRBJ2-2, the complete variable domain is ETGVTQSPTHLIKTRGQQVTLRCSSQSGHNTVSWYQQALGQGPQFIFQYYREEENGRGNFPPRFSGLQFPNYSSELNVNALELDDSALYLCASSLGLAEANTGELFFGEGSRLTVL.

This clone is a singleton in its sample. The chain uses TRBV5-1 and TRBJ1-2; 9 bases are shared with TRBD1. Germline CDR1 SGHRS, CDR2 YFSETQ. The trim removed 4 bases at V and 5 bases at J, leaving 6 bases unmatched. The CDR3 has 14 residues. The CDR3 here is CASSKRTGEYGYTF. CDR3 DNA: TGCGCCAGCAGCAAAAGGACAGGGGAGTATGGCTACACCTTC. The full variable domain, completed using reference TRBV5-1 and TRBJ1-2, is KAGVTQTPRYLIKTRGQQVTLSCSPISGHRSVSWYQQTPGQGLQFLFEYFSETQRNKGNFPGRFSGRQFSNSRSEMNVSTLELGDSALYLCASSKRTGEYGYTFGSGTRLTVV.

The V call is TRBV4-3, the J call TRBJ2-3; D remains ambiguous. This CDR3 region has 18 residues. V lost 0 bases, J lost 2 bases, and 18 bases lay in between. Germline V gene sequence: CDR1 LGHNA, CDR2 YSLEER. CDR3 region: CASSQEWRGVGNTDTQYF. The CDR3 bases are TGCGCCAGCAGCCAAGAGTGGCGTGGGGTTGGGAACACAGATACGCAGTATTTT.

The rearrangement links TRBV6-2 or TRBV6-3 to TRBJ2-7, with D unclear. Trimming cost V 2 bases and J 4 bases, with 18 bases left between them. CDR1 is MNHEY, CDR2 SVGEGT, per germline. The CDR3 has 16 residues. The CDR3, as DNA: TGTGCCAGCAGTTACCCAAAGGGCCGTCTCTCTTACGAGCAGTACTTC. Translated: CASSYPKGRLSYEQYF.

As DNA, the CDR3 is TGTGCCAGCACACTACTAGCGGGAGGGCAAGAGACCCAGTACTTC. This codes for CASTLLAGGQETQYF. This chain uses TRBV6-5 with TRBJ2-5; 13 bases agree with TRBD2. V shed 7 bases and J 2 bases; nucleotides not matched to a gene: 4. The CDR3 is 15 amino acids. Germline V lookup: CDR1 MNHEY, CDR2 SVGAGI.